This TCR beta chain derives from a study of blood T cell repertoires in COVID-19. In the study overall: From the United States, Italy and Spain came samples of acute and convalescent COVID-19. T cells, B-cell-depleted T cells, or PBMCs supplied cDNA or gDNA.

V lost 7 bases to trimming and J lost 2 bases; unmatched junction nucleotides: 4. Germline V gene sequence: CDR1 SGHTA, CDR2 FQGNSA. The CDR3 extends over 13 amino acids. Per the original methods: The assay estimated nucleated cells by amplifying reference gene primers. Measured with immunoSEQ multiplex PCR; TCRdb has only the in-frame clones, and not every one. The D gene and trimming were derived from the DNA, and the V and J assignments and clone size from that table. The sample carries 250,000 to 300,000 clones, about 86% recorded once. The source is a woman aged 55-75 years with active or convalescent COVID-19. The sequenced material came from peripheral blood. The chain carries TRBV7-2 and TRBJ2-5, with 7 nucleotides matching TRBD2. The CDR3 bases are TGTGCCAGCACCTTGGGACTACAAGAGACCCAGTACTTC. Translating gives CASTLGLQETQYF.